Each of the 20 T cell receptor beta chains below was sequenced from the same sample in a study of CXCR3-negative and CXCR3-positive naive CD8 T cells. TRB cDNA was prepared as libraries by UMI-labeled 5' RACE. TCRdb re-called the 5' RACE reads and catalogs CDR3 proteins one per entry, DNA excluded. This table holds roughly 3,600 distinct CDR3 sequences. Input material: naive CXCR3- CD8+ T cells from blood. Subset in this sample: CD45RO-CCR7+CD27+CD95- naive CD8+ T cells lacking CXCR3 (TNR3-). These TCRs come from a human donor in good health. Some clones in this sample may be carry-over from other donors' samples.

This clonotype is classed as medium-sized by frequency. This chain connects TRBV19 to TRBJ1-5. Germline assignment: CDR1 LNHDA and CDR2 SQIVND (reference sequence). The CDR3 sequence is 13 residues long. The CDR3: CASNASPIRPQHF.

By frequency, this clonotype is medium-sized. The V call is TRBV29-1, the J call TRBJ2-2; the TCRdb call, TRBD2, lacks DNA for checking. The CDR3 is 14 residues long. CDR1 and CDR2 from the germline V gene are SQVTM and ANQGSEA. CDR3 sequence reads: CSGTGTRDTGELFF.

The chain combines TRBV13 with TRBJ1-1. The CDR3 is 14 residues long. Germline CDR1 reads PRHDT; CDR2 reads FYEKMQ (reference sequence). The CDR3 is CASSLGGHNTEAFF.

J is TRBJ1-5 and V is TRBV19. There are 14 residues in the CDR3. In germline, CDR1 is LNHDA, CDR2 SQIVND (reference sequence). The chain's CDR3 is CASSPVGSVWRQHF.

Judged by frequency, this clonotype is medium-sized (0.01 to 0.1%). The V gene is TRBV12-3 or TRBV12-4, the J gene TRBJ2-6. The CDR3 extends over 20 amino acids. Here the CDR3 reads CASSLSFASEFSSGANVLTF.

The chain carries TRBV29-1 and TRBJ1-6; TCRdb picks TRBD1, but there is no DNA to check that call. The CDR3 extends over 17 amino acids. Germline-derived CDR1 and CDR2 are SQVTM and ANQGSEA. CDR3 amino acids: CSPWVAGQGVRTSPLHF.

This clonotype is called medium-sized based on its frequency. The rearrangement joins TRBV25-1 to TRBJ2-3; without DNA, the TCRdb call of TRBD2 cannot be checked. Germline V gene lookup returns CDR1 MGHDK and CDR2 SYGVNS. This CDR3 contains 17 residues. The CDR3 is CASSELGDLGSTDTQYF.

This clonotype registers medium-sized by frequency. This rearrangement joins TRBV20-1 to TRBJ1-2. Germline V gives CDR1 DFQATT, CDR2 SNEGSKA (reference sequence). CDR3 size: 15 residues. The CDR3 here is CSASPSGGTNYGYTF.

The rearrangement uses TRBV29-1 and TRBJ2-2; the TRBD1 assignment by TCRdb is unverifiable without DNA. CDR1 and CDR2 from the germline V gene are SQVTM and ANQGSEA. This CDR3 spans 16 amino acids. CDR3 residues: CSVLPYPGQRTGELFF.

This clonotype registers medium-sized by frequency. This sequence joins TRBV7-8 and TRBJ2-5; TCRdb lists TRBD2, though no DNA is available to test this call. Germline V lookup: CDR1 SGHVS, CDR2 FQNEAQ. This CDR3 has 17 amino acids. This CDR3 reads CASSSSPGTINQETQYF. The whole variable domain, remainder taken from reference TRBV7-8 and TRBJ2-5, is GAGVSQSPRYKVAKRGQDVALRCDPISGHVSLFWYQQALGQGPEFLTYFQNEAQLDKSGLPSDRFFAERPEGSVSTLKIQRTQQEDSAVYLCASSSSPGTINQETQYFGPGTRLLVL.

Considering frequency, this clonotype is medium-sized. This chain uses TRBV29-1 with TRBJ1-1; TCRdb returns TRBD1, unconfirmable since there is no DNA. The CDR3 is made up of 14 amino acids. Germline loops: CDR1 SQVTM, CDR2 ANQGSEA. The CDR3 sequence is CSVGGGQVGTEAFF.

This clonotype is called medium-sized based on its frequency. The chain has TRBV7-9 and TRBJ2-1; absent DNA, TCRdb's TRBD2 call cannot be checked. Per the germline V gene, CDR1 is SEHNR and CDR2 is FQNEAQ (reference sequence). This CDR3 is 15 amino acids long. CDR3 sequence: CASSLAEEGYNEQFF.

This clonotype shows up as medium-sized by frequency. The chain uses TRBV5-6 and TRBJ2-1; absent DNA, TCRdb's TRBD1 call cannot be checked. Germline values: CDR1 SGHDT, CDR2 YYEEEE. This CDR3 region has 16 residues. The CDR3 region is CASSPPWGSSYNEQFF.

Frequency places this clonotype as medium-sized (0.01 to 0.1%). The chain joins TRBV29-1 to TRBJ1-1; TCRdb selects TRBD1, and the lack of DNA leaves this call unchecked. The CDR3 runs 13 residues. Germline V gene lookup returns CDR1 SQVTM and CDR2 ANQGSEA. CDR3 sequence: CSVELRTGTEAFF.

The CDR3 spells CASRVYSGDTDTQYF. The chain uses TRBV27 and TRBJ2-3; TCRdb designates TRBD2, a call that cannot be tested without DNA. CDR1 is MNHEY, CDR2 SMNVEV, per germline (reference sequence). The CDR3 sequence is 15 residues long.

This clonotype is deemed medium-sized (0.01 to 0.1%) by its frequency. This rearrangement joins TRBV12-3 or TRBV12-4 to TRBJ2-2; TCRdb picks TRBD1, but there is no DNA to check that call. The CDR3 spans 14 residues. The CDR3 sequence is CASSGRTAPGELFF.

This rearrangement joins TRBV29-1 to TRBJ2-2. CDR1 SQVTM and CDR2 ANQGSEA come from the germline V gene. The CDR3 is 12 residues long. This CDR3 is CSARVDTGELFF.

V and J are TRBV12-3 or TRBV12-4 and TRBJ2-3; TCRdb gives TRBD2 as the D gene, but with no DNA this cannot be confirmed. The CDR3 totals 17 residues. CDR3 in amino acids: CASSLGGVAIGTDTQYF.

Judged by frequency, this clonotype is medium-sized. The J gene is TRBJ2-1, the V gene TRBV4-1; TCRdb reports TRBD1, a call that lacks DNA to check it against. This CDR3 is 13 amino acids long. Germline lookup yields CDR1 MGHRA and CDR2 YSYEKL. CDR3 region: CASSPTEDNEQFF.

By frequency, this clonotype registers medium-sized. The chain combines TRBV9 with TRBJ2-7; without DNA, the TCRdb call of TRBD2 cannot be checked. Germline lookup yields CDR1 SGDLS and CDR2 YYNGEE. This CDR3 comprises 16 residues. The CDR3 sequence: CASSVAGGAGFYEQYF. The full variable domain, rest sourced from reference TRBV9 and TRBJ2-7, is DSGVTQTPKHLITATGQRVTLRCSPRSGDLSVYWYQQSLDQGLQFLIQYYNGEERAKGNILERFSAQQFPDLHSELNLSSLELGDSALYFCASSVAGGAGFYEQYFGPGTRLTVT.